What follows are 10 T cell receptor beta chains derived from one specimen sequenced in a study of T cell responses to AZD1222 COVID-19 vaccine. Produced via immunoSEQ multiplex PCR; TCRdb's table is partial and in-frame only. The data show 150,000 or so clones, about 88% seen once. The sample here was peripheral blood, taken on day 0 of AZD1222 vaccination. The source of these receptors is an adult in good health.

Details on this clone: Within the sample, other DNA sequences also encode this same CDR3. This chain uses TRBV5-5 with TRBJ1-1; TRBD1 matches at 7 bases. The V segment lost 1 base and the J segment 5 bases; nucleotides outside the gene matches: 5. The CDR3 runs to 14 residues. Germline V gives CDR1 SGHKS, CDR2 YYEKEE (reference sequence). The CDR3 bases are TGTGCCAGCAGCTTGCGACAGGGTGGTACTGAAGCTTTCTTT. Translating it yields CASSLRQGGTEAFF.

This rearrangement joins TRBV5-4 to TRBJ1-2, with unresolved D. CDR1 and CDR2 from the germline V gene are SGHNT and YYREEE (reference sequence). V was cut by 4 bases and J by 8 bases, with 18 bases left in between. The CDR3 runs 14 residues. In nucleotides, the CDR3 is TGTGCCAGCAGCCTGGACGGGCTACGTCTAGGCTACACCTTC. It specifies CASSLDGLRLGYTF.

This chain uses TRBV7-3 with TRBJ1-1; D not certain. CDR3 size: 15 residues. Looked up from germline, CDR1 is SGHTA and CDR2 is FQGTGA. The germline V and J ends were trimmed by 1 base and 5 bases, with 14 bases remaining between them. CDR3 protein: CASSLSPASGTEAFF. The CDR3 nucleotides read TGTGCCAGCAGCTTAAGCCCGGCCTCGGGAACTGAAGCTTTCTTT.

The chain has TRBV18 and TRBJ2-3; D remains ambiguous. The CDR3 covers 14 residues. V dropped 6 bases and J dropped 9 bases, with 19 bases sitting between them. Germline V gene sequence: CDR1 KGHSH, CDR2 LQKENI. The CDR3 nucleotides are TGTGCCAGCTCCATGGGCACCGGTGATGGGACGCAGTATTTT. Its protein is CASSMGTGDGTQYF.

The chain combines TRBV6-5 with TRBJ2-1; 12 positions match TRBD2. The V segment lost 5 bases and the J segment 5 bases; nucleotides outside the gene matches: 4. CDR1 and CDR2 (germline): MNHEY, SVGAGI. The CDR3 is made up of 15 amino acids. Here the CDR3 reads CASSRLAGANNEQFF. The CDR3, as DNA: TGTGCCAGCAGTAGACTAGCGGGAGCGAACAATGAGCAGTTCTTC.

The rearrangement links TRBV9 to TRBJ2-7, with D maybe TRBD2 (5 bases). CDR3 length equals 14 residues. V lost 0 bases to trimming and J lost 9 bases, with 16 bases between them. In germline, CDR1 is SGDLS, CDR2 YYNGEE. This CDR3 reads CASSVALDSRRQYF. The CDR3 DNA sequence: TGTGCCAGCAGCGTAGCTCTGGACTCCAGGAGGCAGTACTTC.

The genes are TRBV20-1 and TRBJ2-1, with 8 bases identical to TRBD2. Germline-derived CDR1 and CDR2 are DFQATT and SNEGSKA (reference sequence). This CDR3 spans 14 amino acids. The J segment lost 12 bases and the V segment lost 3 bases, leaving 13 bases of the junction unmatched. The CDR3 DNA sequence: TGCAGTGCTAGTGAGTCTAGCGGGTTCCAAACGCAGTTCTTC. This gives the protein CSASESSGFQTQFF.

This chain links TRBV24-1 with TRBJ1-2; no definite D call. Germline CDR1 is KGHDR and CDR2 is SFDVKD. The CDR3 is 14 residues long. V was trimmed by 3 bases and J by 4 bases, leaving 11 bases between them. CDR3 bases: TGTGCCACCAGTGATCGCGGGCCACCCTATGGCTACACCTTC. Protein: CATSDRGPPYGYTF.

The rearrangement links TRBV28 to TRBJ1-5; D is uncertain. Trimming stripped 8 bases from V and 3 bases from J, with 11 bases between. The CDR3 extends over 13 amino acids. Per the germline V gene, CDR1 is MDHEN and CDR2 is SYDVKM. The DNA for the CDR3 is TGTGCCAGCCGGAAGGAGAACAATCAGCCCCAGCATTTT. Protein: CASRKENNQPQHF.

This clone was recorded once. The chain links TRBV7-2 to TRBJ2-7, with TRBD1 matching over 10 bases. CDR3 length: 15 amino acids. Germline CDR1 and CDR2: SGHTA and FQGNSA. Germline trimming cut 6 bases from V and 1 base from J; bases unmatched to any gene: 6. CDR3 nucleotides: TGTGCCAGCAGGGGGGACAGGGGACCTTCCTACGAGCAGTACTTC. Protein sequence: CASRGDRGPSYEQYF.